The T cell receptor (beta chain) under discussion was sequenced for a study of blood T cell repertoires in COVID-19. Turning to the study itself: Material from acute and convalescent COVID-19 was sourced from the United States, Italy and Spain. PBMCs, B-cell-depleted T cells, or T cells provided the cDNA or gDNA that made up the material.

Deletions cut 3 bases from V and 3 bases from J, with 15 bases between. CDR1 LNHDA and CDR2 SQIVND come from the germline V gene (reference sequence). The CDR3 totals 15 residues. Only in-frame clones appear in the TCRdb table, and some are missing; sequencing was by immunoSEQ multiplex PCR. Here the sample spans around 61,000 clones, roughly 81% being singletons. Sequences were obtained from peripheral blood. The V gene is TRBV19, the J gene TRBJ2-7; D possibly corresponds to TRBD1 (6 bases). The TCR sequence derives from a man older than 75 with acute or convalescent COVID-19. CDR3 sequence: CASSISQGFDYEQYF. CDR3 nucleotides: TGTGCCAGTAGTATTAGTCAGGGGTTTGACTACGAGCAGTACTTC.